The present T cell receptor (beta chain) was sequenced within a study of blood T cell repertoires in COVID-19 (dated by TCRdb to the early 2020s). A note on the overall study: Samples from collaborators originated in the United States, Italy and Spain and spanned both the acute and convalescent phases of COVID-19. The repertoires were released in a freely available public database intended as a resource for research on the immune response to SARS-CoV-2. Nearly every sample came with metadata listing a de-identified subject ID, COVID-19 status, age in years and sex. The prospective study material was composed of cDNA or gDNA derived from T cells, B-cell-depleted T cells, or PBMCs. Deeply sampled blood TCRbeta repertoires from subjects exposed to, actively infected with, or recovered from COVID-19 were included in the dataset. Samples came from the ongoing ImmuneRACE study (first 160 participants) plus 1,254 subjects from 6 global collaborators. Where available, HLA class I and class II types were obtained from metadata supplied by the sample provider rather than from assay-based typing. What the research found in general, with its limitations: The amount of clinical and demographic metadata varied by source and participant and was provided uncurated.

V is cut by 3 bases and J by 0 bases, and the space between the germline ends is 5 bases. CDR1 LGHDT and CDR2 YNNKEL are derived from the germline V gene (reference sequence). Counted from cysteine to phenylalanine, this CDR3 has 13 amino acids. Left in the record is the CDR3 DNA by itself, 39 bases read in frame from the first base. The immunoSEQ Assay, a bias-controlled multiplex PCR, was used to amplify TCRbeta CDR3 regions from genomic DNA. For the original study's pipeline: The number of nucleated cells in each sample was estimated from the amplification of reference gene primers within the assay. Sequence reads were collapsed and filtered to measure the absolute abundance of every unique TCRbeta CDR3 rearrangement. Productive Simpson clonality was computed per sample as the square root of Simpson's diversity index over productive rearrangements. TCRdb stores this immuneACCESS table with in-frame sequences only. Part of the clones is absent; in the studies checked, under half of the shortfall reflects unresolved V genes, and no reason is known for the rest. Clone size and the V and J calls come from that table; the DNA yielded D and trimming. This sample holds about 88,000 clones; about nine tenths were observed only once. The biggest ten clones account for 6.5% to 8.5% of the sample.

At one collaborating source in Seattle, patients were enrolled during active infection and were followed longitudinally through the course of disease. Whole blood was collected in K2EDTA tubes by collaborating institutions according to the institutions' own protocols. For TCRbeta analysis, collaborators shipped samples in one of three forms: frozen whole blood, isolated PBMCs, or DNA extracted from either of those sample types. In the case of this clone: Its antigen is currently not known. Nothing much larger sits one base from this clone, and base qualities are not available.

The specimen was peripheral blood. The V and J genes are TRBV3-1 (or the pseudogene TRBV3-2) and TRBJ1-1, with the D gene not clear enough to name. This receptor was obtained from a man between 18 and 35 years old with COVID-19, enrolled during active disease. The nucleotide sequence is given as TGTGCCAGCAGCCAGTTTATGAACACTGAAGCTTTCTTT. It specifies CASSQFMNTEAFF.